This T cell receptor beta chain was sequenced during a study of control samples from healthy donors and cancer patients (dated by TCRdb to 2019 to 2021). Points on this clone: Its antigen remains unidentified. The record has no base qualities; no much larger clone is one base away.

Library generation was performed with the immunoSEQ multiplex PCR assay. What TCRdb holds here is the immuneACCESS table cut down to in-frame rearrangements. Part of the clones is not present; checked against another copy, under half of the missing clones reflect an unresolved V gene, and the others are unexplained. A total of approximately 150,000 clones appear in this sample, roughly 94% of them only once. The ten largest clones capture roughly 1.3% of the sample. Taken from cysteine to phenylalanine, the CDR3 has 15 residues. Only the CDR3 portion is preserved as DNA: 45 bases, with reading frame beginning at the first base. The junction shows trimming of 6 bases on V and 1 base on J, plus 12 bases between the germline ends. According to the germline V gene (reference sequence), CDR1 reads MNHEY and CDR2 reads SMNVEV.

Source material: blood. The origin of this receptor is a woman between 18 and 29 years old in good health. Rearrangement joined TRBV27 to TRBJ2-2, and perhaps TRBD1 as D gene, on 6 matching bases. The CDR3 has the sequence CASRTGMLNTGELFF. Here is the DNA: TGTGCCAGCAGGACAGGCATGTTGAACACCGGGGAGCTGTTTTTT.